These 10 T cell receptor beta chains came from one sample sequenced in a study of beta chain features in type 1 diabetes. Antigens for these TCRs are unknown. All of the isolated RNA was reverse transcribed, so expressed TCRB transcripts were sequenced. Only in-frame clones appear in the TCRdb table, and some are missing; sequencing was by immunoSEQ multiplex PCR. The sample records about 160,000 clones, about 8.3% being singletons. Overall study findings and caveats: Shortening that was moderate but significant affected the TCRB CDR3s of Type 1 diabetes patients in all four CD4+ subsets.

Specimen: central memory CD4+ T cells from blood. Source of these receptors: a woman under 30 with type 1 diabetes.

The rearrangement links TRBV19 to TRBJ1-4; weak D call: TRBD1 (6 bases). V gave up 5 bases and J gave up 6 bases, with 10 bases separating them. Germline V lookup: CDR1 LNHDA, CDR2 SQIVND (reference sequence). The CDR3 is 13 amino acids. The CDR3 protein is CASSPNRDEKLFF. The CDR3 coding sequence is TGTGCCAGTAGTCCTAACAGGGATGAAAAACTGTTTTTT.

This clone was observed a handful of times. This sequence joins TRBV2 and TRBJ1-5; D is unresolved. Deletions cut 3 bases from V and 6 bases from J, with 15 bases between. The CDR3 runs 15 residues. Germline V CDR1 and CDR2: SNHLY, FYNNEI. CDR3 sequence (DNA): TGTGCCAGCAGTGAGTTTGTCGGGAAGGGTCAGCCCCAGCATTTT. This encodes CASSEFVGKGQPQHF.

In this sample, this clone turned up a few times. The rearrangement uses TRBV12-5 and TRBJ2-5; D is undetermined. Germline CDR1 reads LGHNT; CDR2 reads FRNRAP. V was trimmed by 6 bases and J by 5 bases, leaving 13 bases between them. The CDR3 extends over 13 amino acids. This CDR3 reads CASGPDMAETQYF. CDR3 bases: TGTGCTAGTGGGCCAGACATGGCGGAGACCCAGTACTTC.

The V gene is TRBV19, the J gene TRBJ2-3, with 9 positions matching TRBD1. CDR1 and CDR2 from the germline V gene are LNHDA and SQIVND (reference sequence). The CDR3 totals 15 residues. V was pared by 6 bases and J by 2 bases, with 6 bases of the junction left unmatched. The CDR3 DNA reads TGTGCCAGTAGGAATCGGGACAGGGTCACAGATACGCAGTATTTT. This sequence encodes CASRNRDRVTDTQYF.

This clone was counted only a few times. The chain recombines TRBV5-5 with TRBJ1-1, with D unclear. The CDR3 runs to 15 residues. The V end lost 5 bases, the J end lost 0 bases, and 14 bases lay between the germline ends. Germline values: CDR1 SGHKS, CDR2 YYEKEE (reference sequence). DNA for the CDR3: TGTGCCAGCAGGTACATGGGCAGGATGAACACTGAAGCTTTCTTT. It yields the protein CASRYMGRMNTEAFF.

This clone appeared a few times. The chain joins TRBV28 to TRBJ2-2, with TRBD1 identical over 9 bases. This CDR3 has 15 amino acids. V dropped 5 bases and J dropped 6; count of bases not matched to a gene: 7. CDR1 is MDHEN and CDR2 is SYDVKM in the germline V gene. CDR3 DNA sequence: TGTGCCAGCAGTCCCGGGACAGGGTGGGCCGGGGAGCTGTTTTTT. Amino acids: CASSPGTGWAGELFF.

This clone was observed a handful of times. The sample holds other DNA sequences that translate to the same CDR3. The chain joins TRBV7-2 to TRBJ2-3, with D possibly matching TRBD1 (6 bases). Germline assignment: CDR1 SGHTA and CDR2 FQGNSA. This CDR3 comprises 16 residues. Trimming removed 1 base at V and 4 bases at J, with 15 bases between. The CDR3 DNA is TGTGCCAGCAGCTTAGGTGGCAGGGGTGGCTCAGATACGCAGTATTTT. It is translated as CASSLGGRGGSDTQYF.

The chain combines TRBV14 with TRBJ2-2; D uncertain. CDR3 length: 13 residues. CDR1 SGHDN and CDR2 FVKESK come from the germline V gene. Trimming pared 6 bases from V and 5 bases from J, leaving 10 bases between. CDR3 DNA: TGTGCCAGCAGTCAAAGCCTGACCGGGGAGCTGTTTTTT. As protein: CASSQSLTGELFF.

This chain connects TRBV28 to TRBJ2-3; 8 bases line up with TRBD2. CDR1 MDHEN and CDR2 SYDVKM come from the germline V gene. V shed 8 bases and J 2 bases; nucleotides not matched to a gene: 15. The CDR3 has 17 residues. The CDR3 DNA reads TGTGCCAGCCTTAAAGGTGGAGCGGGAGTTTCCACAGATACGCAGTATTTT. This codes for CASLKGGAGVSTDTQYF.

In nucleotides, the CDR3 is TGTGCCAGCAGCCCACCACTAGCGGCAGGGTACAATGAGCAGTTCTTC. Translating it yields CASSPPLAAGYNEQFF. The chain joins TRBV6-6 to TRBJ2-1, with 8 bases identical to TRBD2. V trimming: 6 bases; J trimming: 4 bases; junction bases outside the gene matches: 11. CDR3 length: 16 residues. Germline V gene sequence: CDR1 MNHNY, CDR2 SVGAGI (reference sequence).